This TCR beta chain was recorded in a study of blood T cells in healthy people across ages. Study conclusions and caveats: Estimates based on one million T cells were treated as lower bounds. With unsorted PBMCs, a conclusive comparison of naive versus antigen-experienced cells was not possible.

The trim removed 2 bases at V and 4 bases at J, leaving 4 bases unmatched. The CDR3 spans 14 residues. Per germline, CDR1 MDHEN and CDR2 SYDVKM. Comment on this clonotype: What it binds is not known.

For the second PCR, which ran for about 6 to 11 cycles, a sample-barcoded 5' primer and a J-beta primer mix were used. Each TCR beta cDNA got a 12-nucleotide random molecular identifier. TCRdb recomputed calls from the 5' RACE reads with MiXCR, one row per CDR3 protein. The table has about 930,000 distinct CDR3 sequences, under 35% seen once; the top ten hold roughly 10%. The data also belong to a second study, concerning T cells of mothers and their children. As that report states: RNA that had been extracted went wholly into cDNA synthesis, at around 1.6 ug per 15 ul.

The TCR sequence derives from a woman in her thirties or forties in good health. Material: blood. The chain links TRBV28 to TRBJ1-2, with 7 bases aligning to TRBD1. The chain's CDR3 is CASSLNAGGYGYTF. In nucleotides, the CDR3 is TGTGCCAGCAGTTTAAACGCAGGGGGCTATGGCTACACCTTC.